The next 31 T cell receptor beta chains were all read from a single sample in a study of blood T cells in healthy people across ages. Through a sample-barcoded 5' primer and a J-beta primer mix, a second PCR was run for roughly 6 to 12 cycles. In TCRdb, the 5' RACE reads were re-called with MiXCR into one record per CDR3 protein. Of 800,000 to 1,000,000 distinct CDR3 sequences detected, 48% appear once; the ten largest clones hold around an eighth. Material: blood. The receptors derive from a man aged 25-45 years in good health.

The chain employs TRBV12-3 or TRBV12-4 and TRBJ2-4; D possibly uses TRBD1 or TRBD2 (5 bases each). V was trimmed by 4 bases and J by 5 bases, leaving 12 bases between them. The CDR3 length is 14 residues. The DNA of the CDR3 is TGTGCCAGCAGTTACCCGGGGCGCGAAAACATTCAGTACTTC. It translates to CASSYPGRENIQYF.

The chain has TRBV14 and TRBJ2-7, with D possibly being TRBD1 or TRBD2 (5 bases each). The CDR3 extends over 13 amino acids. The germline V gene encodes CDR1 SGHDN and CDR2 FVKESK. The ends were cut back, 3 bases at V and 5 bases at J, with 11 bases in the middle. The CDR3 sequence: CASSHRDRNEQYF. CDR3 nucleotides: TGTGCCAGCAGCCACCGGGACCGTAACGAGCAGTACTTC.

The V call is TRBV6-6, the J call TRBJ2-1, with 10 bases identical to TRBD1. Germline assignment: CDR1 MNHNY and CDR2 SVGAGI (reference sequence). The CDR3 runs to 13 residues. V shed 10 bases and J 9 bases; nucleotides not matched to a gene: 9. The CDR3 sequence is CANRAGTGVEQFF. The CDR3 coding sequence is TGTGCCAACAGAGCCGGGACAGGGGTTGAGCAGTTCTTC.

The chain employs TRBV28 and TRBJ2-3, with unresolved D. Trimming stripped 2 bases from V and 4 bases from J, with 7 bases between. This CDR3 is 13 amino acids long. Germline CDR1 and CDR2: MDHEN and SYDVKM. CDR3 protein: CASSLEVPDTQYF. The CDR3 DNA follows: TGTGCCAGCAGTTTAGAAGTGCCAGATACGCAGTATTTT.

This clonotype was counted a few times. The gene calls are TRBV7-2 and TRBJ2-3; D unresolved. V dropped 5 bases and J dropped 6 bases, with 12 bases sitting between them. Per the germline V gene, CDR1 is SGHTA and CDR2 is FQGNSA. This CDR3 is 13 amino acids long. This CDR3 is CASSRSFEDTQYF. In nucleotides, the CDR3 is TGTGCCAGCAGCCGGAGTTTTGAGGATACGCAGTATTTT.

V and J are TRBV20-1 and TRBJ2-5; 7 nucleotides align to TRBD2. This CDR3 contains 11 residues. J gave up 10 bases and V 6 bases, and 8 bases lay outside the gene matches. From germline, CDR1 is DFQATT and CDR2 SNEGSKA (reference sequence). The CDR3 DNA reads TGCAGTGCCCAGCCCAGCGGGGTCCAGTACTTC. Its protein product is CSAQPSGVQYF.

The chain couples TRBV7-2 to TRBJ1-2; D perhaps matches TRBD1 (6 bases). V lost 1 base to trimming and J lost 8 bases, with 11 bases between them. The CDR3 consists of 13 residues. CDR1 and CDR2 (germline): SGHTA, FQGNSA. The CDR3 is CASSLVWGGGYTF. The CDR3 nucleotides read TGTGCCAGCAGCTTAGTGTGGGGGGGCGGCTACACCTTC.

V gene TRBV9 combines with J gene TRBJ1-2, with D maybe TRBD1 (6 bases). CDR3 length: 19 residues. Trimming left V 3 bases short and J 4 bases short, with 28 bases between. Germline values: CDR1 SGDLS, CDR2 YYNGEE. CDR3 coding DNA: TGTGCCAGCAGCGGAGGGGGTCGGGACGTCGGTTCATTTCGCTATGGCTACACCTTC. Amino acids: CASSGGGRDVGSFRYGYTF.

This clonotype was found a few times. In DNA form, the CDR3 reads TGTGCCAGCAGCTTAGAAGAGGGGTCCCATTCTCCGCAGTATTTT. Translation gives CASSLEEGSHSPQYF. The gene calls are TRBV11-2 and TRBJ2-3; D may match TRBD1 or TRBD2 (5 bases each). Germline-derived CDR1 and CDR2 are SGHAT and FQNNGV. Trimming shortened V by 0 bases and J by 10 bases, and 17 bases separated the two germline ends. This CDR3 region has 15 residues.

The chain has TRBV7-2 and TRBJ1-1, with 7 nucleotides matching TRBD1. The CDR3 runs 15 residues. The germline CDR1 and CDR2 sequences are SGHTA and FQGNSA. With 5 bases clipped from V and 4 bases from J, the junction kept 10 bases outside the gene matches. The CDR3 protein is CASSDTGALGTEAFF. Here the CDR3 DNA reads TGTGCCAGCAGCGACACAGGGGCACTGGGCACTGAAGCTTTCTTT.

This clonotype was observed a few times. This sequence joins TRBV29-1 and TRBJ2-7; maybe TRBD2 (5 bases). The germline V gene encodes CDR1 SQVTM and CDR2 ANQGSEA. The length of the CDR3 is 13 residues. Trimming cost V 1 base and J 7 bases, with 14 bases left between them. CDR3 coding DNA: TGCAGCGTTGAAGGAAACATCGGGGAGGAGCAGTACTTC. Protein sequence: CSVEGNIGEEQYF.

This chain uses TRBV7-6 with TRBJ1-3; D remains unclear. CDR3 length: 16 residues. V was clipped by 0 bases and J by 0 bases, with 9 bases between them. The V gene's germline CDR1 is SGHVS and CDR2 FNYEAQ. CDR3 coding DNA: TGTGCCAGCAGCTTAGCGCCTGGTAACTCTGGAAACACCATATATTTT. It codes for CASSLAPGNSGNTIYF.

The chain combines TRBV10-3 with TRBJ2-6; no definite D call. The ends were cut back, 2 bases at V and 0 bases at J, with 11 bases in the middle. Germline V gene lookup returns CDR1 ENHRY and CDR2 SYGVKD. This CDR3 comprises 17 residues. This chain's CDR3 is CAISETPGRSGANVLTF. DNA for the CDR3: TGTGCCATCAGTGAGACCCCTGGACGCTCTGGGGCCAACGTCCTGACTTTC.

This clonotype occurred many times. The chain joins TRBV7-8 to TRBJ1-1; no clear D. Trimming left V 6 bases short and J 0 bases short, with 14 bases between. The CDR3 has 15 amino acids. CDR1 is SGHVS and CDR2 is FQNEAQ in the germline V gene. The CDR3 loop is CASRPSLGMNTEAFF. The CDR3 nucleotides are TGTGCCAGCAGACCATCCCTAGGTATGAACACTGAAGCTTTCTTT.

In this sample, this clonotype turned up a few times. The chain has TRBV6-2 or TRBV6-3 and TRBJ1-2, with a tentative D call TRBD1 (6 bases). Germline values: CDR1 MNHEY, CDR2 SVGEGT. The CDR3 is 13 amino acids. V was pared by 3 bases and J by 6 bases, with 11 bases between. The CDR3 nucleotides read TGTGCCAGCAGTTATGGGACAAGGGATGGCTACACCTTC. Amino acids: CASSYGTRDGYTF.

V is TRBV20-1 and J is TRBJ2-7, with TRBD1 matching 7 bases. The V gene end was trimmed by 0 bases and the J gene end by 5 bases; junction bases not matched to a gene: 7. The CDR3 is made up of 14 amino acids. Germline-derived CDR1 and CDR2 are DFQATT and SNEGSKA (reference sequence). CDR3 loop: CSAREGTASDEQYF. The CDR3 DNA follows: TGCAGTGCTAGAGAGGGGACAGCATCAGACGAGCAGTACTTC.

The CDR3 sequence: CASSVDPSGEQFF. The CDR3 DNA is TGTGCCAGCAGCGTAGATCCTAGCGGGGAGCAGTTCTTC. V is TRBV7-2 and J is TRBJ2-1, with 8 bases lining up with TRBD2. The CDR3 consists of 13 residues. Germline trimming cut 5 bases from V and 10 bases from J; bases unmatched to any gene: 7. Germline V gene data show CDR1 as SGHTA and CDR2 as FQGNSA.

The V call is TRBV10-3, the J call TRBJ1-1; 10 nucleotides align to TRBD1. With 6 bases clipped from V and 6 bases from J, the junction kept 4 bases outside the gene matches. The germline V gene has CDR1 ENHRY and CDR2 SYGVKD. The CDR3 contains 13 residues. Here the CDR3 reads CAIRTGGDSEAFF. The DNA of the CDR3 is TGTGCCATCAGGACAGGGGGCGATTCTGAAGCTTTCTTT.

This clonotype came up many times. V is TRBV4-2 and J is TRBJ2-3; D possibly matches TRBD1 or TRBD2 (5 bases each). This CDR3 has 16 residues. With 5 bases removed from V and 2 bases from J, the gap between germline ends came to 17 bases. Germline V CDR1 and CDR2: LGHNA, YNFKEQ. The CDR3 bases are TGTGCCAGCAGCTCTCGGGGCGCGCAAGACACAGATACGCAGTATTTT. The encoded protein is CASSSRGAQDTDTQYF.

The J gene is TRBJ2-7, the V gene TRBV12-3 or TRBV12-4; weak D call: TRBD2 (5 bases). V was shortened by 3 bases and J by 6 bases, with 12 bases between the two germline ends. This CDR3 spans 13 amino acids. CDR3 bases: TGTGCCAGCAGTTTGACCGGACGGGGCGAGCAGTACTTC. This gives the protein CASSLTGRGEQYF.

The J gene is TRBJ2-3, the V gene TRBV3-1; 8 positions match TRBD2. Trimming removed 1 base from V and 0 bases from J; junction bases left unmatched: 12. The V gene's germline CDR1 is LGHDT and CDR2 YNNKEL (reference sequence). This CDR3 has 19 amino acids. The CDR3 DNA reads as TGTGCCAGCAGCCAAGGGTTCAGCGGGGGCAAGATTAGCACAGATACGCAGTATTTT. The encoded protein is CASSQGFSGGKISTDTQYF.

This rearrangement joins TRBV12-3 or TRBV12-4 to TRBJ1-6; possible D gene TRBD1, 5 bases. Trimming removed 8 bases at V and 5 bases at J, with 13 bases between. CDR3 size: 14 residues. CDR3: CASHGGRHNSPLHF. The CDR3 DNA follows: TGTGCCAGCCATGGGGGAAGGCATAATTCACCCCTCCACTTT.

This clonotype was counted a few times. The chain is built from TRBV11-1 and TRBJ1-2; no reliable D call. The CDR3 loop spans 13 amino acids. Germline V gene sequence: CDR1 SGHAT, CDR2 FQDESV (reference sequence). Trimming took off 1 base at V and 3 bases at J, with 6 bases between the two ends. CDR3 in amino acids: CASSLDTHYGYTF. CDR3 nucleotides: TGTGCCAGCAGCTTAGACACCCACTATGGCTACACCTTC.

The chain carries TRBV29-1 and TRBJ2-3, with 16 bases identical to TRBD2. The V gene end was trimmed by 3 bases and the J gene end by 6 bases; junction bases not matched to a gene: 6. The CDR3 is 16 amino acids. CDR1 and CDR2 (germline): SQVTM, ANQGSEA. The CDR3 reads CSVDAKGLAGGDTQYF. CDR3 coding DNA: TGCAGCGTTGATGCCAAGGGACTAGCGGGGGGGGATACGCAGTATTTT.

The CDR3 DNA sequence: TGCAGCGTTGGGGATGTGGGACAGGGAGGAAAACTGTTTTTT. Translation: CSVGDVGQGGKLFF. V gene TRBV29-1 combines with J gene TRBJ1-4; 9 nucleotides match TRBD1. Germline V gene sequence: CDR1 SQVTM, CDR2 ANQGSEA. The V and J ends lost 4 bases and 10 bases, in that order; junction bases with no gene match: 10. This CDR3 has 14 residues.

This clonotype was observed a handful of times. This rearrangement joins TRBV12-3 or TRBV12-4 to TRBJ1-2, with no clear D. The V end lost 5 bases, the J end lost 8 bases, and 21 bases lay between the germline ends. The CDR3 is made up of 15 amino acids. The CDR3: CASSKTPTSLWGYTF. The CDR3 bases are TGTGCCAGCAGTAAAACGCCCACATCGCTGTGGGGCTACACCTTC.

The CDR3 nucleotides read TGTGCCAGCAGTCCGGGGGTATACAATGAGCAGTACTTC. Protein sequence: CASSPGVYNEQYF. The gene calls are TRBV12-3 or TRBV12-4 and TRBJ2-5; weak D call: TRBD2 (6 bases). The V end lost 5 bases, the J end lost 11 bases, and 18 bases lay between the germline ends. This CDR3 is 13 amino acids long.

The table lists this clonotype with a few counts. This chain links TRBV9 with TRBJ1-2; 8 bases map to TRBD1. Germline V gene sequence: CDR1 SGDLS, CDR2 YYNGEE. The CDR3 covers 14 residues. Losses at the gene ends were 2 bases for V and 3 bases for J; bases not matched to a gene: 3. The CDR3 DNA reads as TGTGCCAGCAGCGTGTCAGGGGGCCACTATGGCTACACCTTC. The encoded protein is CASSVSGGHYGYTF.

Of note for this clonotype: It may be a read error: a sequence one base away is much more abundant. The gene calls are TRBV12-5 and TRBJ2-5; D unclear. The germline V and J ends were trimmed by 5 bases and 5 bases, with 15 bases remaining between them. This CDR3 spans 14 amino acids. Germline V lookup: CDR1 LGHNT, CDR2 FRNRAP. This chain's CDR3 is CASGVATLGETQYF. In DNA, the CDR3 is TGTGCTAGTGGTGTGGCAACTTTAGGGGAGACCCAGTACTTC.

This rearrangement joins TRBV18 to TRBJ2-1; TRBD2 matches 10 bases. Germline assignment: CDR1 KGHSH and CDR2 LQKENI. The length of the CDR3 is 15 residues. The V and J ends lost 2 bases and 9 bases, in that order; junction bases with no gene match: 7. The CDR3 loop is CASSPRTSGSSEQFF. CDR3 DNA: TGTGCCAGCTCACCAAGGACTAGCGGATCTAGTGAGCAGTTCTTC.

This clonotype was observed a handful of times. The genes are TRBV10-3 and TRBJ2-5; no clear D gene. The germline CDR1 and CDR2 sequences are ENHRY and SYGVKD. The CDR3 has 13 amino acids. V gave up 4 bases and J gave up 1 base, with 7 bases separating them. The CDR3 region is CAISAGVQETQYF. The CDR3 nucleotides are TGTGCCATCAGTGCGGGTGTCCAAGAGACCCAGTACTTC.